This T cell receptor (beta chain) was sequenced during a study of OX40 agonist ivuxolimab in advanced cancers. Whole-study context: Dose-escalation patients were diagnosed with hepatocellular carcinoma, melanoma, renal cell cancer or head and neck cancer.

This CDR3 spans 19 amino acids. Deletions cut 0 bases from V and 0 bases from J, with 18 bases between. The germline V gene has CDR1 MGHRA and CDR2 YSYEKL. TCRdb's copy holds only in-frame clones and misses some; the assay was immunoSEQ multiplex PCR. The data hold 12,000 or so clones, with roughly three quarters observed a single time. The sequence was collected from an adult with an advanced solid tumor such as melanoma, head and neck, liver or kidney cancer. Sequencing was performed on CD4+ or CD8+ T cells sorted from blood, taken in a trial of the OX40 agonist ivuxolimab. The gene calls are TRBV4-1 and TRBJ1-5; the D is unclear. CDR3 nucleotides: TGCGCCAGCAGCCAAGAGGAGTCGGGCAAATCATTTAGCAATCAGCCCCAGCATTTT. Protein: CASSQEESGKSFSNQPQHF.